These T cell receptor beta chains were read from a single sample in a study of blood T cells in healthy people across ages. Each CDR3 protein is one row after TCRdb ran MiXCR on the 5' RACE reads. This sample has over 600,000 distinct CDR3 sequences, with about 56% found just once. Sequencing input: blood. The receptor source for this set is a man in his forties in good health. CDR3s include the opening cysteine and the closing phenylalanine or tryptophan. Fields, in order: V gene, J gene, clone size, D gene, CDR3 protein, CDR3 DNA. The D gene is left open where the match is weak. Some rows mark clone size as missing; the rest say once, few, many or name a class of expanded clone.

V gene: TRBV9; J gene: TRBJ1-1; clone size: .; D gene: .; CDR3 protein: CASSVSENTEAFF; CDR3 DNA: TGTGCCAGCAGCGTTTCAGAGAACACTGAAGCTTTCTTT
V gene: TRBV7-9; J gene: TRBJ1-4; clone size: once; D gene: TRBD1; CDR3 protein: CASSPGTAYKKLFF; CDR3 DNA: TGTGCCAGCAGCCCCGGGACAGCGTATAAAAAACTGTTTTTT
V gene: TRBV12-3/TRBV12-4; J gene: TRBJ2-5; clone size: .; D gene: .; CDR3 protein: CASSLAPERGTQYF; CDR3 DNA: TGTGCCAGCAGTTTAGCGCCGGAGAGAGGGACCCAGTACTTC
V gene: TRBV20-1; J gene: TRBJ2-7; clone size: few; D gene: TRBD1; CDR3 protein: CSAGGQGLYEQYF; CDR3 DNA: TGCAGTGCTGGGGGACAGGGGCTATACGAGCAGTACTTC
V gene: TRBV7-9; J gene: TRBJ2-7; clone size: few; D gene: .; CDR3 protein: CASSRIPIEQYF; CDR3 DNA: TGTGCCAGCAGCCGCATACCCATCGAGCAGTACTTC
V gene: TRBV4-3; J gene: TRBJ2-3; clone size: .; D gene: .; CDR3 protein: CASSQVHTGTQYF; CDR3 DNA: TGCGCCAGCAGCCAAGTACACACAGGTACGCAGTATTTT
V gene: TRBV7-8; J gene: TRBJ1-1; clone size: .; D gene: .; CDR3 protein: CASTPRQANTEAFF; CDR3 DNA: TGTGCCAGCACCCCTAGACAGGCGAACACTGAAGCTTTCTTT
V gene: TRBV12-3/TRBV12-4; J gene: TRBJ2-5; clone size: .; D gene: .; CDR3 protein: CASSFGGRILETQYF; CDR3 DNA: TGTGCCAGCAGTTTTGGGGGCAGGATCTTAGAGACCCAGTACTTC
V gene: TRBV20-1; J gene: TRBJ2-1; clone size: .; D gene: TRBD2; CDR3 protein: CNATIAGPYNEQFF; CDR3 DNA: TGCAATGCTACCATAGCGGGACCTTACAATGAGCAGTTCTTC
V gene: TRBV29-1; J gene: TRBJ2-1; clone size: .; D gene: .; CDR3 protein: CSVEDFRQQQFF; CDR3 DNA: TGCAGCGTTGAGGACTTCAGGCAGCAGCAGTTCTTC
V gene: TRBV20-1; J gene: TRBJ1-5; clone size: .; D gene: .; CDR3 protein: CSASTADTQPQHF; CDR3 DNA: TGCAGTGCTTCGACAGCTGATACTCAGCCCCAGCATTTT
V gene: TRBV20-1; J gene: TRBJ1-5; clone size: few; D gene: TRBD1; CDR3 protein: CSARPGTGNQPQHF; CDR3 DNA: TGCAGTGCTCGTCCCGGGACAGGGAACCAGCCCCAGCATTTT
V gene: TRBV10-2; J gene: TRBJ2-7; clone size: .; D gene: .; CDR3 protein: CASRENSYEQYF; CDR3 DNA: TGCGCCAGCCGGGAAAACTCCTACGAGCAGTACTTC
V gene: TRBV7-9; J gene: TRBJ1-2; clone size: once; D gene: .; CDR3 protein: CASSPLMGSYTF; CDR3 DNA: TGTGCCAGCAGCCCCCTCATGGGAAGCTACACCTTC
V gene: TRBV29-1; J gene: TRBJ2-5; clone size: few; D gene: TRBD1; CDR3 protein: CSAPRGDRPQETQYF; CDR3 DNA: TGCAGCGCCCCCAGGGGGGACAGGCCTCAAGAGACCCAGTACTTC
V gene: TRBV4-2; J gene: TRBJ1-4; clone size: .; D gene: .; CDR3 protein: CASSQEGDTTNEKLFF; CDR3 DNA: TGTGCCAGCAGCCAAGAAGGGGATACAACTAATGAAAAACTGTTTTTT
V gene: TRBV6-5; J gene: TRBJ1-2; clone size: .; D gene: .; CDR3 protein: CASSQSTDRYGYTF; CDR3 DNA: TGTGCCAGCAGTCAATCCACGGACAGATATGGCTACACCTTC
V gene: TRBV6-2/TRBV6-3; J gene: TRBJ2-7; clone size: .; D gene: TRBD2; CDR3 protein: CASSYLGLADRYEQYF; CDR3 DNA: TGTGCCAGCAGTTACCTCGGACTAGCGGATCGCTACGAGCAGTACTTT
V gene: TRBV18; J gene: TRBJ2-3; clone size: .; D gene: TRBD1; CDR3 protein: CASSPIRSDRTDTQYF; CDR3 DNA: TGTGCCAGCTCACCCATCCGGTCGGACAGGACAGATACGCAGTATTTT
V gene: TRBV20-1; J gene: TRBJ2-3; clone size: .; D gene: TRBD2; CDR3 protein: CSARGAGLAGPTDTQYF; CDR3 DNA: TGCAGTGCTAGAGGGGCCGGACTAGCGGGCCCCACAGATACGCAGTATTTT
V gene: TRBV20-1; J gene: TRBJ2-3; clone size: .; D gene: TRBD2; CDR3 protein: CSAFGLTRTSGSTDTQYF; CDR3 DNA: TGCAGTGCTTTCGGTCTAACCAGGACTAGCGGGAGCACAGATACGCAGTATTTT
V gene: TRBV12-3/TRBV12-4; J gene: TRBJ2-1; clone size: .; D gene: TRBD1; CDR3 protein: CASSPGQGGPGNEQFF; CDR3 DNA: TGTGCCAGCAGTCCGGGACAGGGTGGTCCCGGCAATGAGCAGTTCTTC
V gene: TRBV4-2; J gene: TRBJ2-5; clone size: few; D gene: TRBD2; CDR3 protein: CASSQTGTSGQETQYF; CDR3 DNA: TGTGCCAGCAGCCAAACCGGGACTAGCGGACAAGAGACCCAGTACTTC
V gene: TRBV28; J gene: TRBJ1-1; clone size: .; D gene: .; CDR3 protein: CASSLSPSTRTEAFF; CDR3 DNA: TGTGCCAGCAGTTTATCACCTTCGACCCGGACTGAAGCTTTCTTT
V gene: TRBV6-2/TRBV6-3; J gene: TRBJ2-3; clone size: .; D gene: .; CDR3 protein: CASSYPPGSGEYTQYF; CDR3 DNA: TGTGCCAGCAGTTACCCACCGGGATCCGGGGAATATACGCAGTATTTT
V gene: TRBV4-3; J gene: TRBJ2-7; clone size: few; D gene: .; CDR3 protein: CASSQVGDHSYEQYF; CDR3 DNA: TGCGCCAGCAGCCAAGTGGGAGACCACTCCTACGAGCAGTACTTC
V gene: TRBV5-1; J gene: TRBJ2-1; clone size: .; D gene: TRBD2; CDR3 protein: CASSLGSGRAYNEQFF; CDR3 DNA: TGCGCCAGCAGCTTGGGGAGCGGGAGGGCCTACAATGAGCAGTTCTTC
V gene: TRBV2; J gene: TRBJ2-7; clone size: .; D gene: .; CDR3 protein: CASSEVGAYSYEQYF; CDR3 DNA: TGTGCCAGCAGCGAAGTGGGGGCATACTCCTACGAGCAGTACTTC
V gene: TRBV3-1; J gene: TRBJ2-2; clone size: .; D gene: .; CDR3 protein: CASSRDSYTGELFF; CDR3 DNA: TGTGCCAGCAGCCGGGACTCCTACACCGGGGAGCTGTTTTTT
V gene: TRBV28; J gene: TRBJ2-4; clone size: few; D gene: .; CDR3 protein: CASREGREQNIQYF; CDR3 DNA: TGTGCCAGCCGTGAGGGACGGGAACAAAACATTCAGTACTTC
V gene: TRBV5-1; J gene: TRBJ2-7; clone size: .; D gene: TRBD2; CDR3 protein: CASRTSGSFYEQYF; CDR3 DNA: TGCGCCAGCCGAACTAGCGGGAGTTTTTACGAGCAGTACTTC
V gene: TRBV18; J gene: TRBJ2-1; clone size: few; D gene: TRBD2; CDR3 protein: CASSPTLAGGTYNEQFF; CDR3 DNA: TGTGCCAGCTCACCGACACTAGCGGGAGGCACCTACAATGAGCAGTTCTTC
V gene: TRBV24-1; J gene: TRBJ2-3; clone size: .; D gene: .; CDR3 protein: CATSDPVGFGTDTQYF; CDR3 DNA: TGTGCCACCAGTGACCCTGTTGGGTTTGGAACAGATACGCAGTATTTT
V gene: TRBV9; J gene: TRBJ2-7; clone size: .; D gene: TRBD2; CDR3 protein: CASSVARGGSAYEQYF; CDR3 DNA: TGTGCCAGCAGCGTAGCCCGAGGCGGGAGCGCCTACGAGCAGTACTTC
V gene: TRBV7-9; J gene: TRBJ2-7; clone size: few; D gene: .; CDR3 protein: CASSLAGANYEQYF; CDR3 DNA: TGTGCCAGCAGCTTAGCGGGGGCGAACTACGAGCAGTACTTC
V gene: TRBV9; J gene: TRBJ2-1; clone size: .; D gene: .; CDR3 protein: CASSVTPEERANNEQFF; CDR3 DNA: TGTGCCAGCAGCGTAACCCCCGAGGAGAGGGCTAACAATGAGCAGTTCTTC
V gene: TRBV7-3; J gene: TRBJ2-5; clone size: .; D gene: .; CDR3 protein: CASSPTVSGETQYF; CDR3 DNA: TGTGCCAGCAGCCCGACAGTTTCTGGAGAGACCCAGTACTTC
V gene: TRBV20-1; J gene: TRBJ2-7; clone size: .; D gene: .; CDR3 protein: CSAKARTGSYEQYF; CDR3 DNA: TGCAGTGCTAAGGCCCGGACTGGATCCTACGAGCAGTACTTC
V gene: TRBV5-1; J gene: TRBJ2-1; clone size: few; D gene: TRBD2; CDR3 protein: CASSFDSGGIYNEQFF; CDR3 DNA: TGCGCCAGCAGCTTCGATAGCGGGGGGATCTACAATGAGCAGTTCTTC
V gene: TRBV3-1; J gene: TRBJ1-1; clone size: .; D gene: .; CDR3 protein: CASSTRGRGTEAFF; CDR3 DNA: TGTGCCAGCAGCACCCGCGGGCGGGGCACTGAAGCTTTCTTT
V gene: TRBV7-2; J gene: TRBJ1-4; clone size: few; D gene: .; CDR3 protein: CASSWARGTNEKLFF; CDR3 DNA: TGTGCCAGCAGCTGGGCGAGGGGGACTAATGAAAAACTGTTTTTT
V gene: TRBV3-1; J gene: TRBJ1-1; clone size: .; D gene: .; CDR3 protein: CASSQDIGRLTEAFF; CDR3 DNA: TGTGCCAGCAGCCAAGATATCGGACGGCTCACTGAAGCTTTCTTT
V gene: TRBV20-1; J gene: TRBJ2-5; clone size: .; D gene: TRBD2; CDR3 protein: CSASRGLDGGKETQYF; CDR3 DNA: TGCAGTGCTTCCCGTGGATTAGACGGGGGGAAAGAGACCCAGTACTTC
V gene: TRBV28; J gene: TRBJ1-2; clone size: few; D gene: .; CDR3 protein: CAALGQIYGYTF; CDR3 DNA: TGTGCCGCCCTCGGACAGATCTATGGCTACACCTTC
V gene: TRBV7-3; J gene: TRBJ2-7; clone size: .; D gene: TRBD1; CDR3 protein: CASSWTGGRDEQYF; CDR3 DNA: TGTGCCAGCAGCTGGACAGGGGGAAGGGACGAGCAGTACTTC
V gene: TRBV20-1; J gene: TRBJ2-1; clone size: .; D gene: TRBD2; CDR3 protein: CSAISRTSGGDEQFF; CDR3 DNA: TGCAGCGCTATCTCGCGGACTAGCGGAGGTGATGAGCAGTTCTTC
V gene: TRBV29-1; J gene: TRBJ2-3; clone size: .; D gene: TRBD2; CDR3 protein: CSVKGLAPTDTQYF; CDR3 DNA: TGCAGCGTGAAGGGACTAGCGCCTACAGATACGCAGTATTTT
V gene: TRBV20-1; J gene: TRBJ1-2; clone size: .; D gene: .; CDR3 protein: CSARVGQLNYGYTF; CDR3 DNA: TGCAGTGCTAGAGTGGGACAACTTAACTATGGCTACACCTTC
V gene: TRBV5-1; J gene: TRBJ1-2; clone size: .; D gene: .; CDR3 protein: CASSPLGGPGGYTF; CDR3 DNA: TGCGCCAGCAGCCCCCTCGGGGGGCCCGGTGGCTACACCTTC
V gene: TRBV4-1; J gene: TRBJ2-1; clone size: .; D gene: TRBD2; CDR3 protein: CASSQATSSHNEQFF; CDR3 DNA: TGCGCCAGCAGCCAAGCGACTAGCAGCCACAATGAGCAGTTCTTC
V gene: TRBV29-1; J gene: TRBJ2-1; clone size: .; D gene: .; CDR3 protein: CSAGGGRGDEQFF; CDR3 DNA: TGCAGCGCGGGGGGCGGGAGAGGAGATGAGCAGTTCTTC
V gene: TRBV10-3; J gene: TRBJ1-5; clone size: .; D gene: TRBD1; CDR3 protein: CAISAQGADQPQHF; CDR3 DNA: TGTGCCATCAGTGCACAGGGGGCAGACCAGCCCCAGCATTTT
V gene: TRBV5-1; J gene: TRBJ2-1; clone size: .; D gene: TRBD1; CDR3 protein: CASSLPRGNEQFF; CDR3 DNA: TGCGCCAGCAGCTTGCCCAGGGGGAATGAGCAGTTCTTC